A selection of T cell receptor beta chains follows, all from one sample in a study of blood T cells in healthy people across ages. MiXCR was run by TCRdb on the 5' RACE reads, yielding one entry per CDR3 protein. This sample carries over a million distinct CDR3 sequences, roughly 45% of them seen once, and the ten largest clones take approximately 7.9%. Sequenced: blood. These receptors were taken from a woman aged 18 to 35 in good health. Each CDR3 is given without its conserved first and last residue. The D gene is left open where the match is weak.

D	V	CDR3
-	TRBV6-1	ASSEGGNYGYT
-	TRBV28	ASSFPGQTEAF
-	TRBV28	ASSLTRQVPSNQPQH
-	TRBV20-1	SATPATDTNEKLF
TRBD1	TRBV3-1	ASSPGQGYSPLH
-	TRBV20-1	SAIDRTNTEAF
TRBD1	TRBV6-5	ASSKKGQAGGYT
TRBD2	TRBV7-2	ASSLRASGTGTDTQY
-	TRBV7-2	ASSRAGGRGYGYT
TRBD2	TRBV5-1	ASSLATSGTQETQY
-	TRBV28	ASSFGSLVTSYEQY